The 21 T cell receptor beta chains given below trace back to one sample, sequenced in a study of blood T cell repertoires in COVID-19 (TCRdb year 2020). The protocol used for the library was the immunoSEQ multiplex PCR assay. The table comes from immuneACCESS by way of TCRdb, which keeps in-frame sequences with V and J called. Part of the clones is missing from these tables; in studies checked, under half for an unresolved V gene and the rest for unknown reasons. This sample lists over 45,000 clones; 91% were detected once. The top ten clones comprise 8.6% of the sample. The sequenced sample was peripheral blood. Receptors originate from a human donor in a cohort sampled during active COVID-19.

This chain links TRBV7-6 with TRBJ2-3, with D unclear. V was shortened by 2 bases and J by 3 bases, with 9 bases between the two germline ends. This CDR3 spans 14 amino acids. CDR1 and CDR2 (germline): SGHVS, FNYEAQ. CDR3 in DNA: TGTGCCAGCAGCTTAATGGCCGGGACAGATACGCAGTATTTT. Translated: CASSLMAGTDTQYF.

The gene calls are TRBV4-1 and TRBJ2-7; D call uncertain. The CDR3 runs 15 residues. Germline values: CDR1 MGHRA, CDR2 YSYEKL. V dropped 1 base and J dropped 0 bases, with 10 bases sitting between them. The CDR3 here is CASSQAYSFSYEQYF. The CDR3, as DNA: TGCGCCAGCAGCCAAGCCTACAGCTTCTCCTACGAGCAGTACTTC.

The chain is built from TRBV5-5 and TRBJ1-1; no firm D call. The V gene lost 3 bases and the J gene lost 12 bases, with 27 bases spanning the gap. The CDR3 extends over 16 amino acids. Germline V gene sequence: CDR1 SGHKS, CDR2 YYEKEE (reference sequence). For the CDR3, the DNA is TGTGCCAGCAGCTCCGATTCTCTGCCCAAGAATCCCAGGACTTTCTTT. This codes for CASSSDSLPKNPRTFF.

This rearrangement joins TRBV7-2 to TRBJ2-7, with TRBD2 as a possible D gene (6 bases). From germline, CDR1 is SGHTA and CDR2 FQGNSA. This CDR3 contains 15 residues. V dropped 1 base and J dropped 5 bases, with 15 bases sitting between them. CDR3 DNA: TGTGCCAGCAGCTTAGTAGGAACTAGCAATCACGAGCAGTACTTC. It codes for CASSLVGTSNHEQYF.

This chain joins TRBV7-6 and TRBJ2-5, with 8 bases that match TRBD2. J was trimmed by 4 bases and V by 0 bases; bases with no gene match: 10. The CDR3 is 17 residues long. The germline V gene has CDR1 SGHVS and CDR2 FNYEAQ. Here the CDR3 DNA reads TGTGCCAGCAGCTTAGCCCGGGGAGCGGGGGAAGGAGAGACCCAGTACTTC. It encodes CASSLARGAGEGETQYF. Complete variable domain (other parts from reference TRBV7-6 and TRBJ2-5): GAGVSQSPRYKVTKRGQDVALRCDPISGHVSLYWYRQALGQGPEFLTYFNYEAQQDKSGLPNDRFSAERPEGSISTLTIQRTEQRDSAMYRCASSLARGAGEGETQYFGPGTRLLVL.

V usage is TRBV7-2 and J usage is TRBJ2-5, with TRBD2 identical over 12 bases. The CDR3 length is 16 residues. V trimming: 1 base; J trimming: 7 bases; junction bases outside the gene matches: 7. The V gene's germline CDR1 is SGHTA and CDR2 FQGNSA. The CDR3, as DNA: TGTGCCAGCAGCTTAGGCCTAGCGGGGGGGCTGGGGACCCAGTACTTC. Amino acid sequence: CASSLGLAGGLGTQYF.

V and J are TRBV4-1 and TRBJ2-1; TRBD1 matches at 7 bases. From germline, CDR1 is MGHRA and CDR2 YSYEKL. The CDR3 is made up of 18 amino acids. Trimming took 0 bases from V and 0 from J; bases not matched to a gene: 8. CDR3 coding DNA: TGCGCCAGCAGCCAAGATGTCCCGACAGGGAACTCCTACAATGAGCAGTTCTTC. Protein: CASSQDVPTGNSYNEQFF.

This rearrangement joins TRBV18 to TRBJ2-3, with TRBD2 matching over 10 bases. Germline V CDR1 and CDR2: KGHSH, LQKENI. The CDR3 loop spans 16 amino acids. The J segment lost 4 bases and the V segment lost 0 bases, leaving 4 bases of the junction unmatched. The DNA of the CDR3 is TGTGCCAGCTCACCACCAACTAGCGGGGCTGCAGATACGCAGTATTTT. Translation: CASSPPTSGAADTQYF.

V is TRBV30 and J is TRBJ2-5, with 12 bases lining up with TRBD2. Germline loops: CDR1 GTSNPN, CDR2 SVGIG (reference sequence). Germline trimming cut 1 base from V and 1 base from J; bases unmatched to any gene: 4. CDR3 length equals 16 residues. CDR3 DNA sequence: TGTGCCTGGAGTGGCCTAGCGGGGGGGCGCCAAGAGACCCAGTACTTC. Its protein product is CAWSGLAGGRQETQYF.

In nucleotides, the CDR3 is TGTGCCAGCAGTTTCAAGACCGAGCTCGACGGGACAGGGGAAAACACCATATATTTT. This gives the protein CASSFKTELDGTGENTIYF. The J gene is TRBJ1-3, the V gene TRBV27, with 10 positions matching TRBD1. The CDR3 consists of 19 residues. From germline, CDR1 is MNHEY and CDR2 SMNVEV (reference sequence). The V gene end was trimmed by 3 bases and the J gene end by 6 bases; junction bases not matched to a gene: 17.

This sequence joins TRBV7-9 and TRBJ2-7; 8 nucleotides align to TRBD2. Trimming took 2 bases from V and 2 from J; bases not matched to a gene: 14. The germline V gene encodes CDR1 SEHNR and CDR2 FQNEAQ (reference sequence). The CDR3 runs to 18 residues. This CDR3 is CASSLYQTSATRAYEQYF. CDR3 DNA: TGTGCCAGCAGCTTATATCAGACTAGCGCCACTCGAGCCTACGAGCAGTACTTC.

As DNA, the CDR3 is TGTGCCAGCAGCTATTGGGCCGCGACCTATGGCTACACCTTC. It translates to CASSYWAATYGYTF. The rearrangement joins TRBV7-9 to TRBJ1-2; the D is unclear. This CDR3 region has 14 residues. Between the trimmed V and J ends, which lost 4 bases and 4 bases, there was a span of 13 bases. CDR1 and CDR2 from the germline V gene are SEHNR and FQNEAQ (reference sequence).

Only a few counts were recorded for this clone. This chain links TRBV28 with TRBJ2-7; TRBD2 aligns across 7 bases. CDR1 is MDHEN, CDR2 SYDVKM, per germline. After removal of 5 bases from V and 3 bases from J, the junction contained 10 bases not matched to a gene. The CDR3 contains 15 residues. CDR3 DNA sequence: TGTGCCAGCAGTGCGCCTAGCGGATCGATCTACGAGCAGTACTTC. Its translation: CASSAPSGSIYEQYF.

V gene TRBV10-3 combines with J gene TRBJ1-2; possibly TRBD1 for D (6 bases). This CDR3 comprises 12 residues. The V gene's germline CDR1 is ENHRY and CDR2 SYGVKD. Trimming pared 4 bases from V and 8 bases from J, leaving 11 bases between. The CDR3: CAISGDKVGYTF. CDR3 DNA: TGTGCCATCAGTGGGGACAAGGTGGGCTACACCTTC.

The chain is built from TRBV27 and TRBJ2-1; D is possibly TRBD2 (6 bases). CDR1 is MNHEY and CDR2 is SMNVEV in the germline V gene (reference sequence). The V end lost 5 bases, the J end lost 7 bases, and 18 bases lay between the germline ends. This CDR3 is 15 amino acids long. In nucleotides, the CDR3 is TGTGCCAGCAGTCACTCGGGACTCCCGGGTAATGAGCAGTTCTTC. Its translation: CASSHSGLPGNEQFF.

The chain is built from TRBV20-1 and TRBJ1-1; D unclear. The germline V and J ends were trimmed by 3 bases and 4 bases, with 12 bases remaining between them. CDR1 and CDR2 (germline): DFQATT, SNEGSKA (reference sequence). The length of the CDR3 is 13 residues. The CDR3 here is CSASGNGGTEAFF. The CDR3 DNA reads TGCAGTGCTAGTGGAAACGGTGGCACTGAAGCTTTCTTT.

The V and J genes are TRBV19 and TRBJ2-7; 9 bases are a match to TRBD1. Germline V gene lookup returns CDR1 LNHDA and CDR2 SQIVND (reference sequence). The CDR3 extends over 16 amino acids. V shed 5 bases and J 6 bases; nucleotides not matched to a gene: 14. CDR3 in DNA: TGTGCCAGTAGTCCGTCCCGGGACAGGGTCGCTCCCGAGCAGTACTTC. Protein product: CASSPSRDRVAPEQYF.

The chain recombines TRBV6-1 with TRBJ2-5; D is possibly TRBD1 (5 bases). CDR1 and CDR2 from the germline V gene are MNHNS and SASEGT. Trimming removed 1 base at V and 3 bases at J, with 9 bases between. The CDR3 consists of 14 residues. CDR3 protein: CASSEDRLKETQYF. The CDR3 DNA is TGTGCCAGCAGTGAAGACAGGTTGAAAGAGACCCAGTACTTC.

This sequence joins TRBV16 and TRBJ1-2, with 7 bases that match TRBD1. The V and J ends lost 4 bases and 2 bases, in that order; junction bases with no gene match: 7. Germline assignment: CDR1 KGHSY and CDR2 FQNENV. The CDR3 runs to 15 residues. The CDR3 loop reads CASSPNRGPNYGYTF. DNA for the CDR3: TGTGCCAGCAGCCCTAACAGGGGCCCCAACTATGGCTACACCTTC. Using reference TRBV16 and TRBJ1-2 for the parts outside the CDR3, the full variable domain is GEEVAQTPKHLVRGEGQKAKLYCAPIKGHSYVFWYQQVLKNEFKFLISFQNENVFDETGMPKERFSAKCLPNSPCSLEIQATKLEDSAVYFCASSPNRGPNYGYTFGSGTRLTVV.

Judged by abundance, this clone is medium-sized. CDR3 nucleotides: TGTGCCAGCAGCTTAAGGTGGGGACAGGGGAGGAACACTGAAGCTTTCTTT. This gives the protein CASSLRWGQGRNTEAFF. This chain links TRBV11-2 with TRBJ1-1; 10 nucleotides line up with TRBD1. J gave up 1 base and V 2 bases, and 7 bases lay outside the gene matches. The CDR3 extends over 17 amino acids. Germline V gene sequence: CDR1 SGHAT, CDR2 FQNNGV.

This sequence joins TRBV6-6 and TRBJ1-2; TRBD1 might be the D (5 bases). V lost 0 bases and J lost 6, with 5 bases in between. The CDR3 has 12 residues. Per germline, CDR1 MNHNY and CDR2 SVGAGI (reference sequence). The CDR3: CASSYSTDGYTF. The CDR3 bases are TGTGCCAGCAGTTACTCGACAGATGGCTACACCTTC.